The entry that follows covers one T cell receptor beta chain sequence. The antigen is undetermined. The data originate from a study of blood T cells in healthy people across ages. Overall study results and limits: Investigators treated diversity estimates from one million T cells as underestimates.

PBMCs were isolated at a quantity of at least 6 million per sample. Germline CDR1 reads MGHRA; CDR2 reads YSYEKL. Trimming took 7 bases from V and 3 from J, leaving 12 bases between them. The CDR3 covers 13 residues. For the second PCR, which ran for about 6 to 11 cycles, a sample-barcoded 5' primer and a J-beta primer mix were used. Tags on each cDNA molecule came from a template-switch adaptor with 12 random nucleotides. Sequencing yielded, for each sample, at least 2.5 million paired-end reads carrying CDR3. TCRdb reanalysed the 5' RACE reads using MiXCR and keeps one entry per CDR3 protein. The repertoire holds around 1,000,000 distinct CDR3 sequences, approximately 38% seen once, with 13% in the top ten.

This receptor was taken from a man younger than 30 in good health. Sequencing used blood. The rearrangement uses TRBV4-1 and TRBJ1-1, with a weak D call TRBD1 (6 bases). As DNA, the CDR3 is TGCGCCAGCAACACACAGGGAGACACTGAAGCTTTCTTT. Translation: CASNTQGDTEAFF.